This is a list of T cell receptor beta chains from one sample in a study of blood T cell repertoires in COVID-19. Sequenced by immunoSEQ multiplex PCR; TCRdb stores in-frame clones only, minus some. This sample yields approximately 400,000 clones, of which roughly 80% are seen a single time; 1.1% belongs to the top ten. Sequenced input: peripheral blood. The source of these receptors is a human donor with acute or convalescent COVID-19. The donor label of this sample is uncertain. Each CDR3 is given with its conserved first and last residue. Fields, in order: D gene, J gene, clone size, V gene, CDR3 protein, CDR3 DNA. The D gene is left open where the match is weak. Where a row states a size, it is once, few, many or the class of an expanded clone; other rows omit it.

.,TRBJ2-2,.,TRBV3-1/TRBV3-2,CASSGHTGELFF,TGTGCCAGCTCTGGGCACACCGGGGAGCTGTTTTTT
.,TRBJ1-1,few,TRBV4-1,CASSLGRGETEAFF,TGCGCCAGCAGCCTGGGTCGCGGAGAGACTGAAGCTTTCTTT
.,TRBJ2-7,.,TRBV9,CASSVDTGYQYF,TGTGCCAGCAGCGTAGATACAGGGTATCAGTACTTC
TRBD1,TRBJ1-2,few,TRBV18,CASSPRWQGGNYGYTF,TGTGCCAGCTCACCAAGGTGGCAGGGGGGCAACTATGGCTACACCTTC
.,TRBJ2-5,many,TRBV4-2,CASSQVASTGSQETQYF,TGTGCCAGCAGCCAAGTTGCCAGCACAGGGTCCCAAGAGACCCAGTACTTC
TRBD1,TRBJ1-4,once,TRBV7-2,CASSRDRGGEKLFF,TGTGCCAGCAGCCGGGACAGGGGAGGTGAAAAACTGTTTTTT
TRBD1,TRBJ2-7,.,TRBV28,CASRAPGQGYEQYF,TGTGCCAGCAGGGCACCGGGACAGGGATACGAGCAGTACTTC
TRBD2,TRBJ2-3,.,TRBV7-2,CASSLRLAGGRGTQYF,TGTGCCAGCAGCTTGAGGCTAGCGGGGGGGCGTGGAACGCAGTATTTT
.,TRBJ1-2,.,TRBV30,CAWSRVRNYGYTF,TGTGCCTGGTCTCGGGTGCGGAACTATGGCTACACCTTC
TRBD2,TRBJ2-7,.,TRBV6-5,CASSYSPRGSSYEQYF,TGTGCCAGCAGTTACTCCCCTCGCGGGAGCTCCTACGAGCAGTACTTC
.,TRBJ1-2,.,TRBV5-8,CASSFSRQSQSYTF,TGTGCCAGCAGCTTCTCCCGACAGTCTCAAAGCTACACCTTC
.,TRBJ2-3,many,TRBV29-1,CSSGAGTDTQYF,TGCAGCTCGGGCGCGGGCACAGATACGCAGTATTTT
TRBD1,TRBJ1-5,.,TRBV5-1,CASSSGQGGQPQHF,TGCGCCAGCAGCTCCGGACAGGGAGGTCAGCCCCAGCATTTT
.,TRBJ1-1,.,TRBV29-1,CSAKDSWKTEAFF,TGCAGCGCCAAGGACAGTTGGAAAACTGAAGCTTTCTTT
TRBD1,TRBJ1-2,.,TRBV29-1,CSGTTGEVGYTF,TGCAGCGGCACGACAGGGGAGGTTGGCTACACCTTC
.,TRBJ2-3,.,TRBV6-1,CASSEASGAYTDTQYF,TGTGCCAGCAGTGAAGCTTCTGGGGCCTACACAGATACGCAGTATTTT
TRBD2,TRBJ2-6,.,TRBV19,CASKTSGRMSGANVLTF,TGTGCCAGTAAGACTAGCGGGCGTATGTCTGGGGCCAACGTCCTGACTTTC
TRBD1,TRBJ2-7,.,TRBV11-3,CASSPDRASYEQYF,TGTGCCAGCAGCCCGGACAGGGCGAGCTACGAGCAGTACTTC
.,TRBJ2-1,.,TRBV27,CASSLYPTVARAAYEQFF,TGTGCCAGCAGTTTATACCCAACTGTCGCTCGCGCCGCCTATGAGCAGTTCTTC
.,TRBJ1-1,.,TRBV9,CASSVVAGEAFF,TGTGCCAGCAGCGTAGTGGCGGGTGAAGCTTTCTTT
TRBD1,TRBJ2-2,.,TRBV2,CASSVQGTVNTGELFF,TGTGCCAGCAGTGTTCAGGGGACAGTGAACACCGGGGAGCTGTTTTTT
.,TRBJ1-1,.,TRBV28,CASSIGGGRYTEAFF,TGTGCCAGCAGCATTGGGGGGGGCAGGTACACTGAAGCTTTCTTT
TRBD1,TRBJ2-1,.,TRBV29-1,CSAGTGAYNEQFF,TGCAGCGCGGGGACAGGGGCCTACAATGAGCAGTTCTTC
.,TRBJ1-5,.,TRBV19,CASSIGHSNNQPQHF,TGTGCCAGTAGTATAGGGCACAGTAACAATCAGCCCCAGCATTTT
TRBD1,TRBJ2-7,.,TRBV2,CASIPTGGYIEQYF,TGTGCCAGCATCCCGACAGGGGGGTACATCGAGCAGTACTTC
.,TRBJ2-1,.,TRBV11-2,CASSPSTRSPDPFF,TGTGCCAGCAGCCCATCCACCCGTAGCCCGGATCCGTTCTTC
.,TRBJ2-1,.,TRBV2,CASSEKRNYNEQFF,TGTGCCAGCTCCGAGAAGAGGAACTACAATGAGCAGTTCTTC
TRBD1,TRBJ1-1,.,TRBV5-6,CASSRRTGLNTEAFF,TGTGCCAGCAGCAGGAGGACAGGACTAAACACTGAAGCTTTCTTT
TRBD1,TRBJ1-5,.,TRBV19,CASSIPTGAQPQHF,TGTGCCAGTAGTATACCAACAGGGGCTCAGCCCCAGCATTTT
.,TRBJ1-2,.,TRBV6-5,CASSDSGLRGYTF,TGTGCCAGCAGTGACTCGGGACTTCGTGGCTACACCTTC
TRBD1,TRBJ2-2,few,TRBV7-2,CASSSGQGIGELFF,TGTGCCAGCAGCTCGGGACAGGGGATCGGGGAGCTGTTTTTT
TRBD1,TRBJ2-3,.,TRBV18,CASSPLLAGHSDRVKDTQYF,TGTGCCAGCTCACCACTTCTTGCCGGGCACTCTGACAGGGTGAAAGATACGCAGTATTTT
TRBD1,TRBJ1-2,.,TRBV2,CASSPDRGRGYGYTF,TGTGCCAGCAGTCCAGACAGGGGGCGCGGCTATGGCTACACCTTC